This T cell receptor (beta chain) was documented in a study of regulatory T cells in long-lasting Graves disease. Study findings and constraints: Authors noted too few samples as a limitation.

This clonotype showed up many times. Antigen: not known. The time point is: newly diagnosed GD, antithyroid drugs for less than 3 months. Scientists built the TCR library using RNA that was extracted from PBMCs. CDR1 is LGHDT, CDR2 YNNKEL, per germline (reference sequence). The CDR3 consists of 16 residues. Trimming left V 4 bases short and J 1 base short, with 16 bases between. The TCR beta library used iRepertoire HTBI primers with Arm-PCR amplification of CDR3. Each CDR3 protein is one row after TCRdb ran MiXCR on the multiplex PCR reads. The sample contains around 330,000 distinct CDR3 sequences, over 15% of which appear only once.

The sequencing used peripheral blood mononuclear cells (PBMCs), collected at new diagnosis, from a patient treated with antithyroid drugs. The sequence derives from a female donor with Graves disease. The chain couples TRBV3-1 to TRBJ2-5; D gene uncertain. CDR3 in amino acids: CASSLPTRSPQETQYF. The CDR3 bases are TGTGCCAGCAGCCTACCGACCCGTTCCCCCCAAGAGACCCAGTACTTC.